The entry below gives a single T cell receptor (beta chain) sequence along with its context. This sample was included in a study of blood T cell repertoires in COVID-19. Study-level background: The samples span acute and convalescent COVID-19 from the United States, Italy and Spain. PBMCs, B-cell-depleted T cells, or T cells provided the cDNA or gDNA that made up the material.

In the original workflow: Cell counts per sample came from amplifying reference gene primers. Method: immunoSEQ multiplex PCR; TCRdb's copy keeps in-frame clones and lacks some. V and J calls and clone size are as listed in that table; D and trimming were resolved from the DNA. This table holds roughly 20,000 clones, 80% found once. The V end lost 6 bases, the J end lost 0 bases, and 14 bases lay between the germline ends. The CDR3 is made up of 15 amino acids. Germline values: CDR1 LNHDA, CDR2 SQIVND (reference sequence). Sequenced sample: peripheral blood. This TCR was sampled from a man aged 55 to 70 with active COVID-19. The chain combines TRBV19 with TRBJ1-1; D uncertain. CDR3 sequence: CASRTRRNMNTEAFF. The CDR3 DNA sequence: TGTGCCAGTAGGACTAGAAGAAACATGAACACTGAAGCTTTCTTT.